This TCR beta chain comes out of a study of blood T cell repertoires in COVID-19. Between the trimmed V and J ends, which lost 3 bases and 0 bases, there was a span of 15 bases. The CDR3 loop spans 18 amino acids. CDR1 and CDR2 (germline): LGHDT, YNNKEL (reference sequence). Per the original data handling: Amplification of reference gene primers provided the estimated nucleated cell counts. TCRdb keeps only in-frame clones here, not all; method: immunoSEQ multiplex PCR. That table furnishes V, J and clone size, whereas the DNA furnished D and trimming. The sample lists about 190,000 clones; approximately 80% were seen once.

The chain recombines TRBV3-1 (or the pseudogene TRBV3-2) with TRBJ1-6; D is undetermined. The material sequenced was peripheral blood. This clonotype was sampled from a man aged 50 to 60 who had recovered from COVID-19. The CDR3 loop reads CASSHQAGRSSYNSPLHF. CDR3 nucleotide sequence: TGTGCCAGCAGCCACCAAGCCGGTCGGAGCTCCTATAATTCACCCCTCCACTTT.